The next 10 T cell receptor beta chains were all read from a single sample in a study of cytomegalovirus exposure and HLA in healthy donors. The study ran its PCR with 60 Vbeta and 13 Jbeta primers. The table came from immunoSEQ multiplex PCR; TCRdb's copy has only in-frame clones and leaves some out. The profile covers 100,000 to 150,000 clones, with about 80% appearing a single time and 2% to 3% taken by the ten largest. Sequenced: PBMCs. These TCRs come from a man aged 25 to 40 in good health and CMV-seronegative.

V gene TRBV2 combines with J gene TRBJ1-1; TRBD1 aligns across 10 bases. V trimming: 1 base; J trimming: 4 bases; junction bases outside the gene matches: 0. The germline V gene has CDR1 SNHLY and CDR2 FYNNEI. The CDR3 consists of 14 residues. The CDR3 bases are TGTGCCAGCAGTGAAGGACAGGGGGCCACTGAAGCTTTCTTT. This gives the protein CASSEGQGATEAFF.

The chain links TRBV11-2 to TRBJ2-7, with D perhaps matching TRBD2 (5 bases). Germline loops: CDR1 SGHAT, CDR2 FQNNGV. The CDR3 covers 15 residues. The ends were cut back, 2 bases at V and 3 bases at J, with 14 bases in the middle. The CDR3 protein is CASSLYLGINYEQYF. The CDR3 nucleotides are TGTGCCAGCAGCTTATACCTCGGGATCAACTACGAGCAGTACTTC.

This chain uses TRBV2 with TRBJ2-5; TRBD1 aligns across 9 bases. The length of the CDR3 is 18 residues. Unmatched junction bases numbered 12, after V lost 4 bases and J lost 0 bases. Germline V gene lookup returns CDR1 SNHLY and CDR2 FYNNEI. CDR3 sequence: CASSGIYRGRMDQETQYF. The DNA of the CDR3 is TGTGCCAGCAGTGGTATCTACAGGGGGCGGATGGACCAAGAGACCCAGTACTTC.

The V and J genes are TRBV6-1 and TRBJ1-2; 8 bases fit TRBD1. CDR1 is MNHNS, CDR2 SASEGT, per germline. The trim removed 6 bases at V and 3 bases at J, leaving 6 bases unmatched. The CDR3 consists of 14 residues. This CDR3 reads CASRIQGVYYGYTF. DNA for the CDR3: TGTGCCAGCAGGATACAGGGGGTCTACTATGGCTACACCTTC.

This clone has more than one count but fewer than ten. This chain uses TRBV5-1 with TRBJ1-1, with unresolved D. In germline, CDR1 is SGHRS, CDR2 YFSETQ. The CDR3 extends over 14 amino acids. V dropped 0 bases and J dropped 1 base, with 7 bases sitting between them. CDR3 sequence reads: CASSLAPGNTEAFF. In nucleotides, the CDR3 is TGCGCCAGCAGCTTGGCCCCGGGGAACACTGAAGCTTTCTTT.

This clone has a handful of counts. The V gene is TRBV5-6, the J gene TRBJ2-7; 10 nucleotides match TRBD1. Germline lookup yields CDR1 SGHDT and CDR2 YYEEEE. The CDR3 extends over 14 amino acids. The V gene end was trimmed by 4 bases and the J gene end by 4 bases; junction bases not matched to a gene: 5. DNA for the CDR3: TGTGCCAGCAGCAAGGGACAGGGGAGGTACGAGCAGTACTTC. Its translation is CASSKGQGRYEQYF. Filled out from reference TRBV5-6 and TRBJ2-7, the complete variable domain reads DAGVTQSPTHLIKTRGQQVTLRCSPKSGHDTVSWYQQALGQGPQFIFQYYEEEERQRGNFPDRFSGHQFPNYSSELNVNALLLGDSALYLCASSKGQGRYEQYFGPGTRLTVT.

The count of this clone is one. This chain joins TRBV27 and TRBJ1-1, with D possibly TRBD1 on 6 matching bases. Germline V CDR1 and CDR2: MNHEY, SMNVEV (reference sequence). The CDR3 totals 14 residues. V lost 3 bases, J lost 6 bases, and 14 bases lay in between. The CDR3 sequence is CASSLGGAAAEAFF. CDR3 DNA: TGTGCCAGCAGTTTGGGGGGGGCTGCGGCTGAAGCTTTCTTT.

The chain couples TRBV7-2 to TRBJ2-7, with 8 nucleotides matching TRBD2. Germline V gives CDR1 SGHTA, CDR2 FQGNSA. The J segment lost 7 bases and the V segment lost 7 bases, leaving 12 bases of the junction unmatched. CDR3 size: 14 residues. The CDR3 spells CASTGGGSRGEQYF. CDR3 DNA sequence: TGTGCCAGCACCGGGGGGGGCTCCAGGGGTGAGCAGTACTTC.

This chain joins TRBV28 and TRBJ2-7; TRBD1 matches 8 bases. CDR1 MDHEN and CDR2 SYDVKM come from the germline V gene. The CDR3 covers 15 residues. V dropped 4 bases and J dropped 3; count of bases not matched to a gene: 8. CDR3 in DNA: TGTGCCAGCAGTTCAGGGCTAGGGACAGGCTACGAGCAGTACTTC. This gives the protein CASSSGLGTGYEQYF.

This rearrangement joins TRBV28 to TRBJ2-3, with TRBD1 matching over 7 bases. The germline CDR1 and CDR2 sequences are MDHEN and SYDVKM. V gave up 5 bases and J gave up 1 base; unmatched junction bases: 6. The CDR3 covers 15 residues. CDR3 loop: CASSLGQDRTDTQYF. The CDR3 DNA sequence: TGTGCCAGCAGTCTCGGACAGGACCGCACAGATACGCAGTATTTT. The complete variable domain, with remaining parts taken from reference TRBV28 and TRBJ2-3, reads DVKVTQSSRYLVKRTGEKVFLECVQDMDHENMFWYRQDPGLGLRLIYFSYDVKMKEKGDIPEGYSVSREKKERFSLILESASTNQTSMYLCASSLGQDRTDTQYFGPGTRLTVL.